The 28 T cell receptor beta chains given below trace back to one sample, sequenced in a study of blood T cells in healthy people across ages. Through a sample-barcoded 5' primer and a J-beta primer mix, a second PCR was run for about 6 to 12 cycles. One entry per CDR3 protein, called by TCRdb with MiXCR from the 5' RACE reads. The sample contains some 1,800,000 distinct CDR3 sequences, about 39% of which appear only once. The sample comprised blood. These receptors were collected from a human donor in good health.

Ten or more counts support this clonotype. One end of the junction varies from germline; a read error may be responsible. The chain couples TRBV5-1 to TRBJ2-5, with TRBD1 identical over 8 bases. Germline V lookup: CDR1 SGHRS, CDR2 YFSETQ. CDR3 length: 13 residues. The CDR3 DNA sequence: TGTGCCAGCAGCCGACAGGGGCAAGAGACCCAGTACTTC. Translation gives CASSRQGQETQYF.

The sample holds a few counts of this clonotype. This chain links TRBV20-1 with TRBJ2-7; TRBD1 agrees at 7 bases. The germline V gene encodes CDR1 DFQATT and CDR2 SNEGSKA (reference sequence). J was trimmed by 1 base and V by 5 bases; bases with no gene match: 8. This CDR3 has 14 amino acids. This CDR3 is CSALSGGSSYEQYF. In DNA form, the CDR3 reads TGCAGTGCTCTCTCAGGGGGATCGTCCTACGAGCAGTACTTC.

This clonotype turned up a few times. The genes are TRBV4-3 and TRBJ1-2; TRBD1 matches 9 bases. Germline CDR1 LGHNA, CDR2 YSLEER. CDR3 length equals 15 residues. Unmatched junction bases numbered 8, after V lost 4 bases and J lost 5 bases. The DNA of the CDR3 is TGCGCCAGCAGCCCCTTGGGACAGGGTCGATATGGCTACACCTTC. Translating gives CASSPLGQGRYGYTF.

The rearrangement links TRBV7-6 to TRBJ2-3; 8 bases map to TRBD1. Germline V lookup: CDR1 SGHVS, CDR2 FNYEAQ. CDR3 length equals 15 residues. V was clipped by 5 bases and J by 3 bases; unmatched bases: 7. The CDR3 loop is CASSLWQGATDTQYF. As DNA, the CDR3 is TGTGCCAGCAGCCTCTGGCAGGGGGCTACAGATACGCAGTATTTT.

The chain carries TRBV10-3 and TRBJ2-3, with D possibly being TRBD1 (5 bases). CDR1 is ENHRY and CDR2 is SYGVKD in the germline V gene. Trimming shortened V by 6 bases and J by 2 bases, and 15 bases separated the two germline ends. This CDR3 has 15 amino acids. CDR3 sequence reads: CAISGQGTVTDTQYF. In nucleotides, the CDR3 is TGTGCCATCAGCGGGCAGGGAACCGTCACAGATACGCAGTATTTT.

There are a few counts of this clonotype. The chain carries TRBV4-1 and TRBJ2-1; 7 bases fit TRBD1. Germline V lookup: CDR1 MGHRA, CDR2 YSYEKL. After removal of 8 bases from V and 6 bases from J, the junction contained 10 bases not matched to a gene. The CDR3 has 14 residues. In DNA form, the CDR3 reads TGCGCCAGCGGCCGAGACAGGGACCCCAATGAGCAGTTCTTC. Translation gives CASGRDRDPNEQFF.

This clonotype was picked up a small number of times. The chain combines TRBV18 with TRBJ2-1, with no clear D. The V gene's germline CDR1 is KGHSH and CDR2 LQKENI. This CDR3 has 16 amino acids. V was cut by 2 bases and J by 0 bases, with 11 bases left in between. CDR3 region: CASSPGWLGSYNEQFF. The CDR3 DNA reads TGTGCCAGCTCACCAGGGTGGCTGGGCTCCTACAATGAGCAGTTCTTC.

This clonotype turned up a few times. The rearrangement links TRBV27 to TRBJ2-5, with D perhaps TRBD1 or TRBD2 (5 bases each). The J call may be in error: the DNA end matches TRBJ2-7 better. The CDR3 has 14 amino acids. Germline CDR1 is MNHEY and CDR2 is SMNVEV (reference sequence). This chain's CDR3 is CASSVRGSGYEQYF. The CDR3 DNA follows: TGTGCCAGCAGTGTACGGGGCTCGGGGTACGAGCAGTACTTC.

The CDR3 loop reads CASRYTENTEAFF. Here the CDR3 DNA reads TGTGCCAGCAGGTATACAGAGAACACTGAAGCTTTCTTT. The chain uses TRBV27 and TRBJ1-1; D not resolved. V was trimmed by 6 bases and J by 1 base, leaving 9 bases between them. The CDR3 extends over 13 amino acids. Germline V gene sequence: CDR1 MNHEY, CDR2 SMNVEV (reference sequence).

V gene TRBV4-3 combines with J gene TRBJ2-7, with D perhaps matching TRBD1 (5 bases). The CDR3 runs 15 residues. The germline V and J ends were trimmed by 3 bases and 5 bases, with 17 bases remaining between them. CDR1 LGHNA and CDR2 YSLEER come from the germline V gene. The CDR3 sequence is CASSHRTGAAHEQYF. The CDR3 bases are TGCGCCAGCAGCCACCGAACAGGAGCAGCTCACGAGCAGTACTTC.

The chain employs TRBV7-3 and TRBJ2-5, with D perhaps matching TRBD1 or TRBD2 (5 bases each). The germline gives CDR1 SGHTA, CDR2 FQGTGA. V gave up 5 bases and J gave up 3 bases, with 10 bases separating them. CDR3 length equals 13 residues. This chain's CDR3 is CASSKGRKETQYF. The CDR3 nucleotides read TGTGCCAGCAGCAAGGGACGGAAAGAGACCCAGTACTTC.

This chain links TRBV13 with TRBJ2-1; a weak D match, TRBD2 (5 bases). Trimming shortened V by 1 base and J by 6 bases, and 16 bases separated the two germline ends. Germline values: CDR1 PRHDT, CDR2 FYEKMQ (reference sequence). The CDR3 sequence is 16 residues long. CDR3 residues: CASSLEGGLILNEQFF. DNA of the CDR3: TGTGCCAGCAGCTTAGAAGGAGGACTGATCCTCAATGAGCAGTTCTTC. Complete variable domain (other parts from reference TRBV13 and TRBJ2-1): AAGVIQSPRHLIKEKRETATLKCYPIPRHDTVYWYQQGPGQDPQFLISFYEKMQSDKGSIPDRFSAQQFSDYHSELNMSSLELGDSALYFCASSLEGGLILNEQFFGPGTRLTVL.

This rearrangement joins TRBV20-1 to TRBJ1-1; 12 bases are a match to TRBD1. Germline V gives CDR1 DFQATT, CDR2 SNEGSKA (reference sequence). This CDR3 contains 14 residues. J was trimmed by 7 bases and V by 7 bases; bases with no gene match: 10. The CDR3 DNA reads TGCAGTGGACAAGGGACAGGGGGCTTCGGTGAAGCTTTCTTT. Translating gives CSGQGTGGFGEAFF.

V is TRBV5-6 and J is TRBJ2-1; D unresolved. The CDR3 is 15 amino acids. Germline loops: CDR1 SGHDT, CDR2 YYEEEE. Between the trimmed V and J ends, which lost 0 bases and 8 bases, there was a span of 15 bases. CDR3 DNA: TGTGCCAGCAGCTTGGTTGGAGTAGATCGGGATGAGCAGTTCTTC. Amino acid sequence: CASSLVGVDRDEQFF. Based on the CDR3 plus reference TRBV5-6 and TRBJ2-1, the full variable domain is DAGVTQSPTHLIKTRGQQVTLRCSPKSGHDTVSWYQQALGQGPQFIFQYYEEEERQRGNFPDRFSGHQFPNYSSELNVNALLLGDSALYLCASSLVGVDRDEQFFGPGTRLTVL.

Only a few counts were recorded for this clonotype. The chain links TRBV25-1 to TRBJ2-5; the D gene is possibly TRBD2 (7 bases). The J call may be in error: the DNA end matches TRBJ2-7 better. Germline CDR1 reads MGHDK; CDR2 reads SYGVNS. CDR3 length equals 19 residues. The DNA for the CDR3 is TGTGCCAGCAGTGAAGCTTTGAGGGGGAGGCGGGGGAACTACTACGAGCAGTACTTC. Translating it yields CASSEALRGRRGNYYEQYF.

The chain uses TRBV29-1 and TRBJ1-2, with D unclear. Germline V gene sequence: CDR1 SQVTM, CDR2 ANQGSEA. The CDR3 has 13 amino acids. V was clipped by 3 bases and J by 1 base, with 9 bases between them. The CDR3 bases are TGCAGCGTTGACGCAGTTAATAACTATGGCTACACCTTC. Amino acid sequence: CSVDAVNNYGYTF. Full variable domain (remainder filled in from reference TRBV29-1 and TRBJ1-2): SAVISQKPSRDICQRGTSLTIQCQVDSQVTMMFWYRQQPGQSLTLIATANQGSEATYESGFVIDKFPISRPNLTFSTLTVSNMSPEDSSIYLCSVDAVNNYGYTFGSGTRLTVV.

This clonotype was counted between two and nine times. The V gene is TRBV6-2 or TRBV6-3, the J gene TRBJ1-5; D not certain. CDR1 is MNHEY, CDR2 SVGEGT, per germline. V lost 5 bases and J lost 7, with 6 bases in between. This CDR3 contains 11 residues. As DNA, the CDR3 is TGTGCCAGCAGTGATGGCCAGCCCCAGCATTTT. This gives the protein CASSDGQPQHF.

There are a few counts of this clonotype. This sequence joins TRBV10-3 and TRBJ1-1; 7 nucleotides match TRBD1. The CDR3 totals 15 residues. V was clipped by 2 bases and J by 5 bases; unmatched bases: 8. Germline V gene sequence: CDR1 ENHRY, CDR2 SYGVKD. The CDR3 DNA is TGTGCCATCAGTGAGAAGGGGGCATTCAGAACTGAAGCTTTCTTT. Encoded protein: CAISEKGAFRTEAFF.

This chain links TRBV19 with TRBJ1-5; D call uncertain. V was shortened by 4 bases and J by 5 bases, with 15 bases between the two germline ends. Germline values: CDR1 LNHDA, CDR2 SQIVND (reference sequence). This CDR3 is built from 15 residues. This chain's CDR3 is CASSTEDHLYQPQHF. The CDR3 region has the DNA TGTGCCAGTAGTACAGAGGACCACCTTTATCAGCCCCAGCATTTT.

V gene TRBV10-3 combines with J gene TRBJ1-2; TRBD1 is a possible D gene (6 bases). This CDR3 has 13 amino acids. Germline CDR1 ENHRY, CDR2 SYGVKD. The ends were cut back, 3 bases at V and 7 bases at J, with 12 bases in the middle. The chain's CDR3 is CAISEIGGSGYTF. CDR3 nucleotide sequence: TGTGCCATCAGTGAAATAGGGGGATCTGGCTACACCTTC.

The chain has TRBV6-5 and TRBJ1-6; D may be TRBD1 (5 bases). Germline CDR1 and CDR2: MNHEY and SVGAGI. V was pared by 5 bases and J by 7 bases, with 18 bases between. The length of the CDR3 is 16 residues. CDR3 nucleotide sequence: TGTGCCAGCAGTATCGGGGCAGGAGAGAAGAATTCACCCCTCCACTTT. Its translation is CASSIGAGEKNSPLHF.

This clonotype turned up a few times. The V call is TRBV4-3, the J call TRBJ1-2, with D possibly TRBD1 on 6 matching bases. The CDR3 is made up of 14 amino acids. V was cut by 1 base and J by 4 bases, with 10 bases left in between. The germline V gene encodes CDR1 LGHNA and CDR2 YSLEER. The CDR3 loop reads CASSQAGTLYGYTF. CDR3 nucleotides: TGCGCCAGCAGCCAAGCCGGGACACTCTATGGCTACACCTTC.

This clonotype was seen more than once but under ten times. The chain links TRBV7-2 to TRBJ2-7, with 9 bases lining up with TRBD2. The germline gives CDR1 SGHTA, CDR2 FQGNSA. This CDR3 comprises 13 residues. The V segment lost 7 bases and the J segment 2 bases; nucleotides outside the gene matches: 3. The CDR3 spells CASNLAGTYEQYF. The DNA for the CDR3 is TGTGCCAGCAACCTAGCGGGAACCTACGAGCAGTACTTC. Combining the CDR3 with reference TRBV7-2 and TRBJ2-7 gives the whole variable domain GAGVSQSPSNKVTEKGKDVELRCDPISGHTALYWYRQSLGQGLEFLIYFQGNSAPDKSGLPSDRFSAERTGGSVSTLTIQRTQQEDSAVYLCASNLAGTYEQYFGPGTRLTVT.

In this sample, this clonotype turned up a few times. This rearrangement joins TRBV6-1 to TRBJ2-4; TRBD1 matches at 8 bases. The CDR3 consists of 17 residues. V lost 3 bases to trimming and J lost 0 bases; unmatched junction nucleotides: 7. The V gene's germline CDR1 is MNHNS and CDR2 SASEGT. The CDR3 nucleotides read TGTGCCAGCAGTGAGGAGGGACAGGCTACAGCCAAAAACATTCAGTACTTC. Translated: CASSEEGQATAKNIQYF.

This clonotype has just a few counts. This could be a read error, since a much larger clone is one nucleotide away. V usage is TRBV7-2 and J usage is TRBJ2-1; the match to TRBD2 covers 8 bases. Germline CDR1 SGHTA, CDR2 FQGNSA. The ends lost 5 bases at V and 10 bases at J; junction bases unmatched: 13. This CDR3 is built from 15 residues. The DNA of the CDR3 is TGTGCCAGCAGCCCCACCGGCGGGGGGAGTCGGGAGCAGTTCTTC. Amino acids: CASSPTGGGSREQFF.

The chain joins TRBV5-1 to TRBJ2-1; 9 bases agree with TRBD2. CDR1 is SGHRS and CDR2 is YFSETQ in the germline V gene. The V segment lost 4 bases and the J segment 4 bases; nucleotides outside the gene matches: 12. CDR3 length: 17 amino acids. Written as DNA, the CDR3 is TGCGCCAGCAGCGCTACTCGACTAGCGGAAGTTTACAATGAGCAGTTCTTC. Translating it yields CASSATRLAEVYNEQFF. Full variable domain (rest looked up from reference TRBV5-1 and TRBJ2-1): KAGVTQTPRYLIKTRGQQVTLSCSPISGHRSVSWYQQTPGQGLQFLFEYFSETQRNKGNFPGRFSGRQFSNSRSEMNVSTLELGDSALYLCASSATRLAEVYNEQFFGPGTRLTVL.

The chain has TRBV20-1 and TRBJ2-3; 7 bases agree with TRBD2. V lost 7 bases and J lost 1; bases outside the gene matches: 8. Germline CDR1 DFQATT, CDR2 SNEGSKA (reference sequence). The CDR3 is made up of 14 amino acids. CDR3 loop: CSDLAVGGTDTQYF. The CDR3 nucleotides are TGCAGTGACCTAGCGGTTGGGGGCACAGATACGCAGTATTTT.

This clonotype is a singleton in its sample. V is TRBV20-1 and J is TRBJ2-3; D assignment may be TRBD1 or TRBD2 (6 bases each). Germline CDR1 reads DFQATT; CDR2 reads SNEGSKA (reference sequence). The CDR3 is 14 residues long. Trimming took off 3 bases at V and 11 bases at J, with 21 bases between the two ends. This CDR3 is CSASRGANTGGQYF. CDR3 nucleotide sequence: TGCAGTGCTAGTAGGGGGGCCAACACAGGAGGGCAGTATTTT.